Below are 13 T cell receptor beta chains sequenced from a single sample in a study of blood T cell repertoires in COVID-19. TCRdb's copy holds only in-frame clones and misses some; the assay was immunoSEQ multiplex PCR. The profile covers around 450,000 clones, with about 85% appearing a single time and over 1.5% taken by the ten largest. Sequencing was performed on PBMCs or T cells enriched from blood (not recorded which). The receptors shown here come from a woman younger than 30 with acute COVID-19.

The chain couples TRBV9 to TRBJ2-7; 10 bases match TRBD2. The length of the CDR3 is 14 residues. Unmatched junction bases numbered 3, after V lost 4 bases and J lost 2 bases. CDR1 SGDLS and CDR2 YYNGEE come from the germline V gene. The DNA of the CDR3 is TGTGCCAGCAGCCCTAGCGGGAGCCCCTACGAGCAGTACTTC. Its translation: CASSPSGSPYEQYF.

The genes are TRBV25-1 and TRBJ2-7; TRBD1 agrees at 9 bases. The CDR3 extends over 15 amino acids. The junction had 6 bases not matched to a gene; V was cut back by 3 bases and J by 3 bases. In germline, CDR1 is MGHDK, CDR2 SYGVNS. CDR3 protein: CASSEGQGGGYEQYF. The DNA of the CDR3 is TGTGCCAGCAGTGAGGGACAGGGCGGGGGCTACGAGCAGTACTTC.

This clone was recorded a few times. Distinct nucleotide sequences in the sample also encode this CDR3. The chain recombines TRBV18 with TRBJ2-7, with 11 bases matching TRBD1. The trim removed 3 bases at V and 2 bases at J, leaving 0 bases unmatched. Germline CDR1 and CDR2: KGHSH and LQKENI. This CDR3 has 14 residues. CDR3 protein: CASSPGQGAYEQYF. The CDR3 region has the DNA TGTGCCAGCTCACCGGGACAGGGGGCCTACGAGCAGTACTTC.

With regard to this clone: Other DNA sequences in this specimen translate into the identical CDR3. The chain is built from TRBV30 and TRBJ2-7; D remains unclear. CDR1 GTSNPN and CDR2 SVGIG come from the germline V gene (reference sequence). This CDR3 comprises 12 residues. The V end lost 2 bases, the J end lost 3 bases, and 8 bases lay between the germline ends. Here the CDR3 reads CAWSSGSYEQYF. CDR3 nucleotide sequence: TGTGCCTGGAGTTCTGGCAGCTACGAGCAGTACTTC.

This chain joins TRBV6-5 and TRBJ1-3, with D possibly matching TRBD1 (5 bases). Germline loops: CDR1 MNHEY, CDR2 SVGAGI. The CDR3 contains 14 residues. V lost 8 bases, J lost 7 bases, and 18 bases lay in between. In nucleotides, the CDR3 is TGTGCCAGCTTTCGGGGGGTGGTAGTCAACACCATATATTTT. This sequence encodes CASFRGVVVNTIYF.

This clone was seen just once. This same CDR3 is encoded by further DNA sequences in the sample. The rearrangement joins TRBV18 to TRBJ2-7, with TRBD1 matching over 7 bases. V lost 4 bases to trimming and J lost 3 bases; unmatched junction nucleotides: 3. CDR3 length: 13 amino acids. CDR1 is KGHSH and CDR2 is LQKENI in the germline V gene. Here the CDR3 DNA reads TGTGCCAGCTCACACCGGGACAGCTACGAGCAGTACTTC. This codes for CASSHRDSYEQYF. The complete variable domain, with remaining parts taken from reference TRBV18 and TRBJ2-7, reads NAGVMQNPRHLVRRRGQEARLRCSPMKGHSHVYWYRQLPEEGLKFMVYLQKENIIDESGMPKERFSAEFPKEGPSILRIQQVVRGDSAAYFCASSHRDSYEQYFGPGTRLTVT.

The V gene is TRBV5-6, the J gene TRBJ2-2, with 7 bases identical to TRBD2. This CDR3 comprises 17 residues. The V gene's germline CDR1 is SGHDT and CDR2 YYEEEE. V lost 4 bases and J lost 1; bases outside the gene matches: 10. In DNA, the CDR3 is TGTGCCAGCAGCCCGGACTTTCAGCGGGGGAACACCGGGGAGCTGTTTTTT. Translation: CASSPDFQRGNTGELFF.

V and J are TRBV5-6 and TRBJ2-3; 7 bases are a match to TRBD2. The V and J ends lost 2 bases and 8 bases, in that order; junction bases with no gene match: 11. Germline CDR1 SGHDT, CDR2 YYEEEE. The CDR3 sequence is 15 residues long. The CDR3 coding sequence is TGTGCCAGCAGCTTTAGGGAGGGGCAGCGCAGTACGCAGTATTTT. Translated: CASSFREGQRSTQYF.

The chain has TRBV9 and TRBJ2-1; D is ambiguous. The length of the CDR3 is 15 residues. Trimming took off 4 bases at V and 0 bases at J, with 11 bases between the two ends. The V gene's germline CDR1 is SGDLS and CDR2 YYNGEE. The CDR3 DNA sequence: TGTGCCAGCAGCTCCCCGTCGTACTCCTACAATGAGCAGTTCTTC. Translated: CASSSPSYSYNEQFF. The full variable domain, in which reference TRBV9 and TRBJ2-1 provide the parts outside the CDR3, is DSGVTQTPKHLITATGQRVTLRCSPRSGDLSVYWYQQSLDQGLQFLIQYYNGEERAKGNILERFSAQQFPDLHSELNLSSLELGDSALYFCASSSPSYSYNEQFFGPGTRLTVL.

The chain carries TRBV5-1 and TRBJ2-3, with TRBD1 as a possible D gene (5 bases). The CDR3 is 12 amino acids. Germline V lookup: CDR1 SGHRS, CDR2 YFSETQ. V lost 5 bases, J lost 6 bases, and 10 bases lay in between. CDR3 sequence: CASRRQLDTQYF. The CDR3 coding sequence is TGCGCCAGCAGGCGACAGCTCGATACGCAGTATTTT. Supplemented by reference TRBV5-1 and TRBJ2-3, the full variable domain reads KAGVTQTPRYLIKTRGQQVTLSCSPISGHRSVSWYQQTPGQGLQFLFEYFSETQRNKGNFPGRFSGRQFSNSRSEMNVSTLELGDSALYLCASRRQLDTQYFGPGTRLTVL.

The J gene is TRBJ2-1, the V gene TRBV24-1; D may be TRBD1 (6 bases). Trimming removed 8 bases at V and 4 bases at J, with 17 bases between. Germline V gene data show CDR1 as KGHDR and CDR2 as SFDVKD. The CDR3 spans 15 residues. In DNA, the CDR3 is TGTGCCACCACAGGCAGCAGGGGAAGGTACAATGAGCAGTTCTTC. Translated, it gives CATTGSRGRYNEQFF.

This clone was picked up a small number of times. The chain carries TRBV7-9 and TRBJ2-7; TRBD1 is a possible D gene (6 bases). In germline, CDR1 is SEHNR, CDR2 FQNEAQ (reference sequence). V was trimmed by 1 base and J by 2 bases, leaving 9 bases between them. The CDR3 length is 14 residues. The CDR3 loop is CASSLGQAAYEQYF. The CDR3 DNA follows: TGTGCCAGCAGCTTAGGACAGGCCGCCTACGAGCAGTACTTC.

This chain uses TRBV15 with TRBJ1-5; no reliable D call. CDR1 is LNHNV and CDR2 is YYDKDF in the germline V gene (reference sequence). The V and J ends lost 0 bases and 6 bases respectively, with 9 bases between them. CDR3 length: 14 residues. As DNA, the CDR3 is TGTGCCACCAGCAGAGATATTGGAGGTCAGCCCCAGCATTTT. It is translated as CATSRDIGGQPQHF. The full variable domain, rest sourced from reference TRBV15 and TRBJ1-5, is DAMVIQNPRYQVTQFGKPVTLSCSQTLNHNVMYWYQQKSSQAPKLLFHYYDKDFNNEADTPDNFQSRRPNTSFCFLDIRSPGLGDTAMYLCATSRDIGGQPQHFGDGTRLSIL.